Below are 10 T cell receptor beta chains sequenced from a single sample in a study of T cell responses to AZD1222 COVID-19 vaccine. This table comes from immunoSEQ multiplex PCR, and its TCRdb copy is limited to in-frame clones, with some not included. The sample has roughly 130,000 clones; about 85% are singletons. The sample consisted of peripheral blood, taken on day 0 of AZD1222 vaccination. The source is an adult in good health.

The chain links TRBV19 to TRBJ1-5; 7 nucleotides agree with TRBD1. Looked up from germline, CDR1 is LNHDA and CDR2 is SQIVND (reference sequence). The CDR3 is made up of 15 amino acids. J gave up 3 bases and V 4 bases, and 6 bases lay outside the gene matches. Written as DNA, the CDR3 is TGTGCCAGTAGTAGGGACAGAGTGGACAATCAGCCCCAGCATTTT. Translated, it gives CASSRDRVDNQPQHF.

Of note for this clone: One end of the junction does not line up with germline, which may come from a read error. Here the CDR3 DNA reads TGTGCCAGTAGCTTACCGGGACAGGGTCCCGGCACTGAAGCTTTCTTT. Translated: CASSLPGQGPGTEAFF. The chain is built from TRBV5-6 and TRBJ1-1, with 9 bases lining up with TRBD1. This CDR3 has 16 amino acids. In germline, CDR1 is SGHDT, CDR2 YYEEEE.

This clone is a singleton in its sample. CDR3 loop: CASSLETGPLSGANVLTF. The CDR3 DNA follows: TGTGCCAGCAGCTTAGAAACAGGGCCCCTCTCTGGGGCCAACGTCCTGACTTTC. This sequence joins TRBV7-8 and TRBJ2-6, with D tentatively TRBD1 (6 bases). The V and J ends lost 1 base and 0 bases respectively, with 13 bases between them. There are 18 residues in the CDR3. Germline V gene data show CDR1 as SGHVS and CDR2 as FQNEAQ.

The rearrangement uses TRBV6-2 or TRBV6-3 and TRBJ2-7; 10 nucleotides line up with TRBD1. The V gene end was trimmed by 0 bases and the J gene end by 3 bases; junction bases not matched to a gene: 11. CDR3 length: 18 residues. The germline CDR1 and CDR2 sequences are MNHEY and SVGEGT. CDR3 loop: CASSYSDLRTGGFYEQYF. The CDR3 DNA is TGTGCCAGCAGTTACTCCGACCTTCGGACAGGGGGGTTCTACGAGCAGTACTTC.

The chain carries TRBV5-6 and TRBJ2-7, with TRBD1 matching 8 bases. Germline V gene data show CDR1 as SGHDT and CDR2 as YYEEEE. CDR3 length: 13 amino acids. V lost 4 bases and J lost 2; bases outside the gene matches: 2. CDR3 protein: CASSGDRTYEQYF. CDR3 in DNA: TGTGCCAGCAGCGGGGACAGGACCTACGAGCAGTACTTC.

J is TRBJ1-4 and V is TRBV19; weak D call: TRBD1 (5 bases). CDR3 size: 15 residues. In germline, CDR1 is LNHDA, CDR2 SQIVND (reference sequence). V was clipped by 5 bases and J by 8 bases, with 18 bases between them. The chain's CDR3 is CASSLDQGAQEKLFF. The CDR3 DNA sequence: TGTGCCAGTAGTCTTGACCAGGGAGCCCAAGAAAAACTGTTTTTT.

This clone was counted only a few times. This sequence joins TRBV28 and TRBJ2-7, with TRBD1 identical over 10 bases. J was trimmed by 4 bases and V by 1 base; bases with no gene match: 10. Germline V CDR1 and CDR2: MDHEN, SYDVKM. The CDR3 consists of 17 residues. CDR3 nucleotide sequence: TGTGCCAGCAGTTTATCGACTACCGACAGGGGGCTATACGAGCAGTACTTC. This translates into CASSLSTTDRGLYEQYF.

This chain connects TRBV7-9 to TRBJ1-2; tentative D call: TRBD1 (6 bases). Germline V CDR1 and CDR2: SEHNR, FQNEAQ (reference sequence). V was pared by 4 bases and J by 2 bases, with 11 bases between. CDR3 length: 14 amino acids. The CDR3: CASSSGQGNYGYTF. CDR3 nucleotide sequence: TGTGCCAGCAGCTCGGGGCAGGGGAACTATGGCTACACCTTC.

V usage is TRBV15 and J usage is TRBJ2-3; 10 positions agree with TRBD1. Germline CDR1 LNHNV, CDR2 YYDKDF (reference sequence). Trimming cost V 5 bases and J 3 bases; bases outside gene matches: 8. CDR3 length: 16 amino acids. The CDR3 DNA reads TGTGCCACCAGCTCGAAGACAGGGGGCATAACAGATACGCAGTATTTT. Amino acid sequence: CATSSKTGGITDTQYF.

The chain carries TRBV5-5 and TRBJ2-7; weak D call: TRBD1 (5 bases). Trimming pared 0 bases from V and 4 bases from J, leaving 14 bases between. The CDR3 contains 15 residues. The germline gives CDR1 SGHKS, CDR2 YYEKEE (reference sequence). For the CDR3, the DNA is TGTGCCAGCAGCTTGGGGGCAGGGTCGAGATACGAGCAGTACTTC. Residues: CASSLGAGSRYEQYF.